This T cell receptor beta chain was sequenced during a study of T cells in women clearing cervical HPV infection. Study-wide context: Women with histologically confirmed HPV16-related CIN3 or worse, 2 with invasive cancer, served as cases. Blood came at first lesion visit for cases, post-clearance for controls.

immunoSEQ multiplex PCR used an average of about 1.3 ug genomic DNA. The data were produced by immunoSEQ multiplex PCR, yet TCRdb's version contains in-frame clones alone and is incomplete. This listing includes tens of thousands of clones. About this clone: The junction and the germline gene differ at one end; a read error may be behind it. The read stops 3 residues short of the end of the CDR3; the missing end is completed from the germline J gene. Distinct nucleotide sequences in the sample also encode this CDR3.

CDR1 LNHDA and CDR2 SQIVND come from the germline V gene (reference sequence). The length of the CDR3 is 16 residues. The sequenced sample was blood buffy coat. This chain uses TRBV19 with TRBJ1-3; 7 bases agree with TRBD1. The TCR comes from a woman aged 18 to 69 with a cervical HPV16 infection that either progressed to CIN3+ or cleared (not recorded which). CDR3 region: CASSMTGTDSGNTIYF. The covered CDR3 bases are TGTGCCAGTAGTATGACAGGGACCGACTCTGGAAACACG. The full variable domain, completed using reference TRBV19 and TRBJ1-3, is DGGITQSPKYLFRKEGQNVTLSCEQNLNHDAMYWYRQDPGQGLRLIYYSQIVNDFQKGDIAEGYSVSREKKESFPLTVTSAQKNPTAFYLCASSMTGTDSGNTIYFGEGSWLTVV.